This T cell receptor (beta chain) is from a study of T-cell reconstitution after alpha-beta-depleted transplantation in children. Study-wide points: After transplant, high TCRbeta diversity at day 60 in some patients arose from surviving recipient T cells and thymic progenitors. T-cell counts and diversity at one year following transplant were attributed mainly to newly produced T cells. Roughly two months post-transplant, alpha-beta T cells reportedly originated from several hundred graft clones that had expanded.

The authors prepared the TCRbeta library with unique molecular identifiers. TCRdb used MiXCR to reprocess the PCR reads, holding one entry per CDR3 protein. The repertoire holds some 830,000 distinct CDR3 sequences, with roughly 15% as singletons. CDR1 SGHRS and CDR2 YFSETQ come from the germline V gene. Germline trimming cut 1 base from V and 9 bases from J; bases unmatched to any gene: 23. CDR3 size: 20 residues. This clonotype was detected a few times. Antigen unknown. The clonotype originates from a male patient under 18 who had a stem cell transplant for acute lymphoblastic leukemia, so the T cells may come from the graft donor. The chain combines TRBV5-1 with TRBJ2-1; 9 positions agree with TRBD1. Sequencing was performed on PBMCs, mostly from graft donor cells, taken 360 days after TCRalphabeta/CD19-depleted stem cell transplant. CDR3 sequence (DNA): TGCGCCAGCAGCTTGAAAAACAGGGGGCGAAGAGGGGACTGGGGGTTTGAGCAGTTCTTC. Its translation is CASSLKNRGRRGDWGFEQFF.